The entry below describes one TCR beta chain. Its matching antigen is unknown. The data were taken from a study of Ad26.COV2.S vaccination and SARS-CoV-2 variants. Study-level information: The trial was COV1001 and the donor's arm was Ad26.COV2.S. Intramuscular Ad26.COV2.S doses were given once or twice, 56 days apart. Findings of the study overall: Measurements of TCR breadth and depth may have given underestimates of the total T cell responses.

V lost 4 bases, J lost 9 bases, and 21 bases lay in between. The CDR3 is 15 amino acids. Germline V gives CDR1 KGHSY, CDR2 FQNENV. The protocol was immunoSEQ multiplex PCR, while the TCRdb copy is restricted to in-frame clones and leaves out a portion. Of roughly 350,000 clones listed, about 85% are singletons. Treatment denoted: some 19 received Ad26.COV2.S at low or high dose, single or two shots; 5 received placebo; per-sample allocation not given. The study sampled participants on day 63 after the first vaccine or placebo injection. Built on an Ad26 vector, the vaccine expressed Wuhan-strain SARS-CoV-2 spike.

This sequence originates from a person aged 18-65 years who received the Ad26.COV2.S COVID-19 vaccine or a placebo. The chain links TRBV16 to TRBJ1-1; perhaps TRBD1 as D (5 bases). Sequenced here: peripheral blood, sampled in a trial of Ad26.COV2.S vaccine versus placebo. The CDR3 is CASSLQGPRVVQAFF. The CDR3, as DNA: TGTGCCAGCAGCCTGCAGGGTCCTCGAGTAGTACAAGCTTTCTTT.